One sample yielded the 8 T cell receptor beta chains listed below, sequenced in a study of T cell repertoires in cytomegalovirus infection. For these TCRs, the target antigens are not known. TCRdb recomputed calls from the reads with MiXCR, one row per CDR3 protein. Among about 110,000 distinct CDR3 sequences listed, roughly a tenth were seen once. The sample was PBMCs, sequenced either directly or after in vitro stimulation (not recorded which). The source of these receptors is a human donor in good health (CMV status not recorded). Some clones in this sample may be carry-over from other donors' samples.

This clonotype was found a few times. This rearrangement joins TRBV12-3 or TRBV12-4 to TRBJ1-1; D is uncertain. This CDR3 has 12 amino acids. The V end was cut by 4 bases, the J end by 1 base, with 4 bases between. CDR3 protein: CASSWTNTEAFF. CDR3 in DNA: TGTGCCAGCAGTTGGACGAACACTGAAGCTTTCTTT.

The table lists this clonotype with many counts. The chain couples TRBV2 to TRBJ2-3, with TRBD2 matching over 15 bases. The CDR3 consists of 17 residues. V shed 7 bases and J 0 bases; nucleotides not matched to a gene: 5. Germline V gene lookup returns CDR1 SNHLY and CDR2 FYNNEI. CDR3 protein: CASNSGTSGRSTDTQYF. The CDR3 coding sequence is TGTGCCAGCAATTCCGGGACTAGCGGGAGGAGCACAGATACGCAGTATTTT.

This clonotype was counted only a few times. Here the CDR3 DNA reads TGTGCCAGCAGCTTGCGGCAGTCTGGGGCCAACGTCCTGACTTTC. This gives the protein CASSLRQSGANVLTF. The chain is built from TRBV5-4 and TRBJ2-6; D is unresolved. The CDR3 sequence is 15 residues long. Germline V lookup: CDR1 SGHNT, CDR2 YYREEE (reference sequence). Trimming removed 1 base at V and 1 base at J, with 6 bases between.

The CDR3 DNA reads as TGCAGTGCTGAGCGGGGGGGGGGGTACAATGAGCAGTTCTTC. It yields the protein CSAERGGGYNEQFF. This chain links TRBV20-1 with TRBJ2-1; 10 positions match TRBD2. Germline trimming cut 5 bases from V and 4 bases from J; bases unmatched to any gene: 5. Germline V gene lookup returns CDR1 DFQATT and CDR2 SNEGSKA (reference sequence). The length of the CDR3 is 14 residues.

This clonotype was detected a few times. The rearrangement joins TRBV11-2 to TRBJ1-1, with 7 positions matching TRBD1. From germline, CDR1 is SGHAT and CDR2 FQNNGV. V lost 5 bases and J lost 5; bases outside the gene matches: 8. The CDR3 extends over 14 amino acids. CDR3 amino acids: CASSKGQRGTEAFF. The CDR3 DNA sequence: TGTGCCAGCAGCAAGGGACAGCGGGGGACTGAAGCTTTCTTT.

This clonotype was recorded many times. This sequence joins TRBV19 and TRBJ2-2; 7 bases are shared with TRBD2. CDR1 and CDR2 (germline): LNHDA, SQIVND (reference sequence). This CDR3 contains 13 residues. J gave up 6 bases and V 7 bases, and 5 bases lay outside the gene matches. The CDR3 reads CASNAGAAGELFF. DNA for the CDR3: TGTGCCAGTAATGCGGGAGCTGCCGGGGAGCTGTTTTTT.

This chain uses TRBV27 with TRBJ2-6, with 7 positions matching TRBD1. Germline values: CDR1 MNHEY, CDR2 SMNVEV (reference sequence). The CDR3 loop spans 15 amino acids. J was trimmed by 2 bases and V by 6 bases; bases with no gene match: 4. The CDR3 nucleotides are TGTGCCAGCAGACGTCAGGGGGCTGGGGCCAACGTCCTGACTTTC. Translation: CASRRQGAGANVLTF.

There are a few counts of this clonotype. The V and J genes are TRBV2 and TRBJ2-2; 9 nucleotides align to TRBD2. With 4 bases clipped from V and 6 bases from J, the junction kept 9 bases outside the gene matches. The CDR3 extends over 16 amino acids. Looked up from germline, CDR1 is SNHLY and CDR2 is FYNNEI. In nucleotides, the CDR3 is TGTGCCAGCAGTGGAAGGGGGCTAGCGGGATCCGGGGAGCTGTTTTTT. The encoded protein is CASSGRGLAGSGELFF. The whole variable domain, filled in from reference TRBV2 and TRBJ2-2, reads EPEVTQTPSHQVTQMGQEVILRCVPISNHLYFYWYRQILGQKVEFLVSFYNNEISEKSEIFDDQFSVERPDGSNFTLKIRSTKLEDSAMYFCASSGRGLAGSGELFFGEGSRLTVL.